The table lists the clone carrying this T cell receptor (beta chain) with a few counts. The data derive from a study of identical twins. One entry per CDR3 protein, called by TCRdb with MiXCR from the 5' RACE reads. This sample has approximately 210,000 distinct CDR3 sequences; 15% occur once, and the top ten carry 40%. Germline CDR1 reads LNHNV; CDR2 reads YYDKDF (reference sequence). V was clipped by 3 bases and J by 0 bases; unmatched bases: 4. This CDR3 is 16 amino acids long. The same sample was also used in a study of T cells expressing NK-cell markers.

Sequences were obtained from CD8+ T cells sorted from blood. The origin of this receptor is a woman between 18 and 30 years old in good health. The chain recombines TRBV15 with TRBJ2-1, with 8 bases matching TRBD2. CDR3 DNA: TGTGCCACCAGCAGGTCCAGCGGGAGCTCCTACAATGAGCAGTTCTTC. It specifies CATSRSSGSSYNEQFF.